The clone carrying this TCR beta chain was counted ten times or more. Its antigen is still unknown. Trimming shortened V by 2 bases and J by 2 bases, and 12 bases separated the two germline ends. The CDR3 has 15 amino acids. Germline assignment: CDR1 SGHAT and CDR2 FQNNGV. Using its own MiXCR run on the reads, TCRdb lists one record per CDR3 protein. The repertoire consists of some 390,000 distinct CDR3 sequences, with about a sixth occurring once and the leading ten covering 8.7%. The data stem from a study of T cell repertoires in cytomegalovirus infection. For the study at large: Indicated by public TCR beta signatures were CMV infection and matching HLA type. The study's findings and limits: CMV-specific HLA-C-restricted TCR beta clonotypes dominated the ex vivo response. People with CMV and the relevant HLA were identified by cumulative public TCR beta family frequency.

The receptor was derived from a human donor in good health (CMV status not recorded). Some clones in this sample may be carry-over from other donors' samples. The V gene is TRBV11-2, the J gene TRBJ2-5; weak D call: TRBD2 (5 bases). The source material was PBMCs. The CDR3 sequence is CASSLIGGSQETQYF. For the CDR3, the DNA is TGTGCCAGCAGCTTAATAGGAGGATCACAAGAGACCCAGTACTTC.